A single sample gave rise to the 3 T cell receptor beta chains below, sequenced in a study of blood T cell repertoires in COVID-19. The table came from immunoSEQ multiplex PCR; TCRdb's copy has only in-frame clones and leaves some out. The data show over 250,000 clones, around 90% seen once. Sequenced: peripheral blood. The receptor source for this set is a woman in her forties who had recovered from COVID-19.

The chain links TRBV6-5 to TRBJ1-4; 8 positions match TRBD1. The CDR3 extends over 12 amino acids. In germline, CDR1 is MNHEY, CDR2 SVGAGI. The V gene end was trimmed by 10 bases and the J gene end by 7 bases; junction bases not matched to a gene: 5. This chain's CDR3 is CATGGWSEKLFF. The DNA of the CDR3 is TGTGCCACAGGGGGCTGGAGTGAAAAACTGTTTTTT.

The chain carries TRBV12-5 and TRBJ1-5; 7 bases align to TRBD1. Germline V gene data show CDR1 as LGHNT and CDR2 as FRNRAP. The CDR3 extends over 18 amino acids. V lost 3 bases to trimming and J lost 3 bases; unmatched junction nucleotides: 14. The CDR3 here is CASGLPNPPGQNNQPQHF. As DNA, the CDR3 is TGTGCTAGTGGTTTACCAAATCCTCCGGGACAGAACAATCAGCCCCAGCATTTT. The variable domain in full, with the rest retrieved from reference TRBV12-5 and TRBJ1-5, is DARVTQTPRHKVTEMGQEVTMRCQPILGHNTVFWYRQTMMQGLELLAYFRNRAPLDDSGMPKDRFSAEMPDATLATLKIQPSEPRDSAVYFCASGLPNPPGQNNQPQHFGDGTRLSIL.

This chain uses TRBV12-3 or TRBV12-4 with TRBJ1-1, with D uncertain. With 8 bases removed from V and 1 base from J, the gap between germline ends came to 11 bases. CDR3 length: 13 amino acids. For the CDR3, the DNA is TGTGCCAGCCGCTCCGGGTGGAACACTGAAGCTTTCTTT. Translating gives CASRSGWNTEAFF.